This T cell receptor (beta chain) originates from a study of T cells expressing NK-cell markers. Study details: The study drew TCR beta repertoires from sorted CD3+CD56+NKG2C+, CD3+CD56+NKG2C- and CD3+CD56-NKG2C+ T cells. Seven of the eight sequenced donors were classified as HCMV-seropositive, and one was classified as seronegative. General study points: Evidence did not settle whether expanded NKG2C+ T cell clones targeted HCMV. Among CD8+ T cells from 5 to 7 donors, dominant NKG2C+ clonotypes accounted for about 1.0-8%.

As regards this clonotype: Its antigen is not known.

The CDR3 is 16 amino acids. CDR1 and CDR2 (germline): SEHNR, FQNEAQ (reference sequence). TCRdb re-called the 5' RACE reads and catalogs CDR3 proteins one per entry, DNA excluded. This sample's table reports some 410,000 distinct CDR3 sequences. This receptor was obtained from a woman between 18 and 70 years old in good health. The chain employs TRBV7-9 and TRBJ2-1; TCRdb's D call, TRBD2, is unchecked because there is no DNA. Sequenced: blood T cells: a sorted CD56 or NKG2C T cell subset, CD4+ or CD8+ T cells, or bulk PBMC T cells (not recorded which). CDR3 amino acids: CASSSSPDYRGNEQFF. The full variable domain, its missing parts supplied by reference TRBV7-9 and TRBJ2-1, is DTGVSQNPRHKITKRGQNVTFRCDPISEHNRLYWYRQTLGQGPEFLTYFQNEAQLEKSRLLSDRFSAERPKGSFSTLEIQRTEQGDSAMYLCASSSSPDYRGNEQFFGPGTRLTVL.